These 13 T cell receptor beta chains share one sample of origin, sequenced in a study of T cell responses to AZD1222 COVID-19 vaccine. Only in-frame clones appear in the TCRdb table, and some are missing; sequencing was by immunoSEQ multiplex PCR. The sample has 150,000 to 200,000 clones, approximately 93% seen once; the top ten hold 3% to 5%. This sample comprised peripheral blood, obtained on day 0 of AZD1222 vaccination. These receptors were taken from an adult in good health.

The CDR3 coding sequence is TGTGGCAGTGCATCCGCACCCCGCAGGATAATTTCCTATGGCTACACCTTC. It translates to CGSASAPRRIISYGYTF. This chain uses TRBV8-1 with TRBJ1-2; TRBD1, the D gene given by the table, was not confirmed from the DNA. TRBV8-1 is a pseudogene segment. The CDR3 is 17 amino acids.

V and J are TRBV7-9 and TRBJ1-3, with D possibly TRBD1 on 5 matching bases. Trimming removed 6 bases from V and 3 bases from J, with 15 bases in between. The CDR3 has 15 residues. Germline V lookup: CDR1 SEHNR, CDR2 FQNEAQ (reference sequence). The CDR3 bases are TGTGCCAGCAGTCCGAATTGGGACTTTGGAAACACCATATATTTT. Translation: CASSPNWDFGNTIYF.

This clone occurred once. This chain uses TRBV7-6 with TRBJ1-2; D call uncertain. This CDR3 is built from 15 residues. V was clipped by 5 bases and J by 2 bases, with 15 bases between them. CDR1 and CDR2 from the germline V gene are SGHVS and FNYEAQ. The CDR3 here is CASSPVGRSNYGYTF. CDR3 bases: TGTGCCAGCAGCCCAGTCGGCAGGTCAAACTATGGCTACACCTTC.

The rearrangement links TRBV6-5 to TRBJ2-3, with 8 nucleotides matching TRBD1. Germline V gene lookup returns CDR1 MNHEY and CDR2 SVGAGI. J lost 4 bases, V lost 2 bases, and 5 bases had no gene match. This CDR3 contains 15 residues. The CDR3 DNA is TGTGCCAGCAGTTACGGGACAGGAGGCGCAGATACGCAGTATTTT. Translation: CASSYGTGGADTQYF.

The chain couples TRBV6-5 to TRBJ2-4; D tentatively reads TRBD1 or TRBD2 (5 bases each). Germline V CDR1 and CDR2: MNHEY, SVGAGI. The CDR3 extends over 13 amino acids. Trimming shortened V by 2 bases and J by 5 bases, and 7 bases separated the two germline ends. As DNA, the CDR3 is TGTGCCAGCAGTTACCGGGGCGAAAACATTCAGTACTTC. Amino acid sequence: CASSYRGENIQYF.

The chain joins TRBV6-5 to TRBJ2-1, with 8 bases that match TRBD2. This CDR3 comprises 13 residues. CDR1 is MNHEY and CDR2 is SVGAGI in the germline V gene. V trimming: 8 bases; J trimming: 8 bases; junction bases outside the gene matches: 8. CDR3 nucleotide sequence: TGTGCCAGCTTTTTGGGACTAGGGGATGAGCAGTTCTTC. It codes for CASFLGLGDEQFF.

The CDR3 region is CASSWDLNQPQHF. The CDR3, as DNA: TGTGCCAGCAGTTGGGACCTCAATCAGCCCCAGCATTTT. This sequence joins TRBV28 and TRBJ1-5, with D tentatively TRBD1 (5 bases). The CDR3 loop spans 13 amino acids. V shed 4 bases and J shed 3 bases, with 7 bases lying between them. The germline gives CDR1 MDHEN, CDR2 SYDVKM. The whole variable domain, remainder taken from reference TRBV28 and TRBJ1-5, is DVKVTQSSRYLVKRTGEKVFLECVQDMDHENMFWYRQDPGLGLRLIYFSYDVKMKEKGDIPEGYSVSREKKERFSLILESASTNQTSMYLCASSWDLNQPQHFGDGTRLSIL.

V gene TRBV5-5 combines with J gene TRBJ1-5; D gene ambiguous. The CDR3 totals 17 residues. The germline V gene encodes CDR1 SGHKS and CDR2 YYEKEE (reference sequence). The germline V and J ends were trimmed by 1 base and 1 base, with 15 bases remaining between them. DNA of the CDR3: TGTGCCAGCAGCTTGCGAGGGTTCGAGCGGAGCAATCAGCCCCAGCATTTT. Its protein is CASSLRGFERSNQPQHF. Complete variable domain (other parts from reference TRBV5-5 and TRBJ1-5): DAGVTQSPTHLIKTRGQQVTLRCSPISGHKSVSWYQQVLGQGPQFIFQYYEKEERGRGNFPDRFSARQFPNYSSELNVNALLLGDSALYLCASSLRGFERSNQPQHFGDGTRLSIL.

J is TRBJ1-3 and V is TRBV11-2; 7 positions match TRBD1. V gave up 4 bases and J gave up 4 bases; unmatched junction bases: 1. Germline-derived CDR1 and CDR2 are SGHAT and FQNNGV. The CDR3 contains 13 residues. The chain's CDR3 is CASSSQGGNTIYF. The CDR3 DNA reads as TGTGCCAGCAGCTCACAGGGGGGAAACACCATATATTTT.

The chain is built from TRBV10-1 and TRBJ1-6; 7 nucleotides line up with TRBD1. Germline CDR1 and CDR2: WNHNN and SYGVQD (reference sequence). Germline trimming cut 7 bases from V and 7 bases from J; bases unmatched to any gene: 4. CDR3 size: 13 residues. Here the CDR3 reads CASTRDRNSPLHF. CDR3 nucleotides: TGCGCCAGCACCCGGGACAGAAATTCACCCCTCCACTTT.

The chain links TRBV15 to TRBJ2-7; TRBD1 or TRBD2 may be the D gene (5 bases each). The CDR3 is made up of 14 amino acids. Between the trimmed V and J ends, which lost 7 bases and 0 bases, there was a span of 13 bases. Germline CDR1 and CDR2: LNHNV and YYDKDF (reference sequence). The CDR3 DNA is TGTGCCACCACCCTCGGGACGGTCTCCTACGAGCAGTACTTC. This sequence encodes CATTLGTVSYEQYF.

The rearrangement links TRBV11-2 to TRBJ1-1, with D hard to call. The V and J ends lost 4 bases and 4 bases respectively, with 19 bases between them. The length of the CDR3 is 16 residues. Germline V gene data show CDR1 as SGHAT and CDR2 as FQNNGV. CDR3 sequence: CASSSIMAHYGTEAFF. CDR3 nucleotides: TGTGCCAGCAGCTCCATTATGGCGCACTATGGCACTGAAGCTTTCTTT. The complete variable domain, with remaining parts taken from reference TRBV11-2 and TRBJ1-1, reads EAGVAQSPRYKIIEKRQSVAFWCNPISGHATLYWYQQILGQGPKLLIQFQNNGVVDDSQLPKDRFSAERLKGVDSTLKIQPAKLEDSAVYLCASSSIMAHYGTEAFFGQGTRLTVV.

The V and J genes are TRBV6-5 and TRBJ1-2; TRBD1 might be the D (5 bases). This CDR3 has 14 amino acids. The V end was cut by 7 bases, the J end by 0 bases, with 12 bases between. From germline, CDR1 is MNHEY and CDR2 SVGAGI. This chain's CDR3 is CASTPGRSNYGYTF. For the CDR3, the DNA is TGTGCCAGCACCCCGGGACGTTCTAACTATGGCTACACCTTC.